The sequence of this T cell receptor (beta chain) was determined in a study of graft-versus-host responses after intestinal transplantation. Whole-study context: Recipients got multivisceral, liver-intestinal, or isolated intestinal transplants. For about three years after anti-thymocyte globulin induction, all recipients took tacrolimus and steroids. Study observations and caveats: The recipient marrow held GvH clones, and some of them showed up first in ileum or blood.

The method was immunoSEQ multiplex PCR; TCRdb's version includes in-frame clones alone and lacks a portion of them. This table holds some 95,000 clones, 91% found once. With regard to this clone: Its cognate antigen is unknown.

The germline V gene has CDR1 SEHNR and CDR2 FQNEAQ (reference sequence). This CDR3 has 13 residues. Trimming removed 5 bases from V and 1 base from J, with 6 bases in between. The sequenced sample was unstimulated CD8+ T cells sorted from spleen or lymph node cells, obtained before intestinal transplant. The receptor's source is a human donor who received an intestinal transplant. The chain carries TRBV7-9 and TRBJ1-5; D remains unclear. The CDR3 protein is CASSPGSNQPQHF. As DNA, the CDR3 is TGTGCCAGCAGCCCGGGGAGCAATCAGCCCCAGCATTTT.